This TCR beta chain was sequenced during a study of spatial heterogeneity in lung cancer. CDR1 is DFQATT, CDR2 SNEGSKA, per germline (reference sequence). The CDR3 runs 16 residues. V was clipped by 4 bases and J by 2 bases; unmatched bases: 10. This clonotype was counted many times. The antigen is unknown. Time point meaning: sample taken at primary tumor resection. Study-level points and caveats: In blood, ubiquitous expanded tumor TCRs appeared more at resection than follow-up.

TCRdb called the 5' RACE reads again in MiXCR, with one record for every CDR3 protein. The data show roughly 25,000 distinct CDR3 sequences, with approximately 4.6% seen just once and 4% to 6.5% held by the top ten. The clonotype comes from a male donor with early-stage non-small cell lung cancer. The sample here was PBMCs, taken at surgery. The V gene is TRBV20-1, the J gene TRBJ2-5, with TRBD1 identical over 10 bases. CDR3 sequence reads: CSATNPRDRGQETQYF. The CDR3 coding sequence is TGCAGTGCTACGAACCCCCGGGACAGGGGACAAGAGACCCAGTACTTC.